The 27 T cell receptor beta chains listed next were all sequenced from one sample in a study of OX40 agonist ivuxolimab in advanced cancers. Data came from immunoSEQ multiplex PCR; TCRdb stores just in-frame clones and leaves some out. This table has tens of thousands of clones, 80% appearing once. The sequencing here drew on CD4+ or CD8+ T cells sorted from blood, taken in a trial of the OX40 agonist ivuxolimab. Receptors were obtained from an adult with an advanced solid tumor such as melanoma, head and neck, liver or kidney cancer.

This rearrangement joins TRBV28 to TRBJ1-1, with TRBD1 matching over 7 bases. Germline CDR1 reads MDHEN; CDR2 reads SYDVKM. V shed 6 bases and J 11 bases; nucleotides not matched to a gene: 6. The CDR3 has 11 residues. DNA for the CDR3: TGTGCCAGCAGATCACAGGGGCTCGCTTTCTTT. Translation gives CASRSQGLAFF.

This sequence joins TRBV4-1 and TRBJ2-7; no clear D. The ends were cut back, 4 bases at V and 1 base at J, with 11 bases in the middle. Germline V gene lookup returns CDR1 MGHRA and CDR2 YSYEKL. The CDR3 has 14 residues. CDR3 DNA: TGCGCCAGCAGCCTCCTCGAGCAATCCTACGAGCAGTACTTC. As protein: CASSLLEQSYEQYF.

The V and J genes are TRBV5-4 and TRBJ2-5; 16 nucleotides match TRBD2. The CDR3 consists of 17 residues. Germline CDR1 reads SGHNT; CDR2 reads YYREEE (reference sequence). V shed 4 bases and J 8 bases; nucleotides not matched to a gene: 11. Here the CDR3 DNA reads TGTGCCAGCAGCCTTGGGACTAGCGGGAGGGTGGGTGACACCCAGTACTTC. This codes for CASSLGTSGRVGDTQYF.

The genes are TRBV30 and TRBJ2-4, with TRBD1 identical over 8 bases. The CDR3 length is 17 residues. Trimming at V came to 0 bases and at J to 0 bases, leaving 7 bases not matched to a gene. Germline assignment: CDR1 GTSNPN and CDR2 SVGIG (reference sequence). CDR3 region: CAWSVPGTGLAKNIQYF. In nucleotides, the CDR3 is TGTGCCTGGAGTGTACCCGGGACAGGCTTAGCCAAAAACATTCAGTACTTC.

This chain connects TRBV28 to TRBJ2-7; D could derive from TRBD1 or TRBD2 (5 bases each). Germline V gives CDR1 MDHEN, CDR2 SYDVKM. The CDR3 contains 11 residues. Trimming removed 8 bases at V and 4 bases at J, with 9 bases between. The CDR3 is CASRGGYEQYF. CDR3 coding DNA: TGTGCCAGCCGGGGCGGATACGAGCAGTACTTC.

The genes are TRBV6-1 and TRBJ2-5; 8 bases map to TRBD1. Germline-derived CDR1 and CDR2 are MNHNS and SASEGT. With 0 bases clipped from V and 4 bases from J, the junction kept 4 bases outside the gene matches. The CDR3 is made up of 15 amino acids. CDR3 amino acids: CASSEAGTGRETQYF. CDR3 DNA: TGTGCCAGCAGTGAAGCCGGGACAGGCAGAGAGACCCAGTACTTC.

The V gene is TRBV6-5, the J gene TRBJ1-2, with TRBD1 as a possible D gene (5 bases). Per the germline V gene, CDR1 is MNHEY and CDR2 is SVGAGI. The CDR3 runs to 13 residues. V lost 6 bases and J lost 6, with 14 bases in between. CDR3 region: CASRPRGAHGYTF. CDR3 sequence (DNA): TGTGCCAGCAGACCCAGAGGGGCTCATGGCTACACCTTC.

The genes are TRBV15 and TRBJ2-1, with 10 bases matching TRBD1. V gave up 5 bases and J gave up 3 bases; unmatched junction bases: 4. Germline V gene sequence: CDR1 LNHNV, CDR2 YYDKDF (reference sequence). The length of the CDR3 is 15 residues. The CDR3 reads CATSEGQGYYNEQFF. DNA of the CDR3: TGTGCCACCAGCGAGGGACAGGGGTACTACAATGAGCAGTTCTTC.

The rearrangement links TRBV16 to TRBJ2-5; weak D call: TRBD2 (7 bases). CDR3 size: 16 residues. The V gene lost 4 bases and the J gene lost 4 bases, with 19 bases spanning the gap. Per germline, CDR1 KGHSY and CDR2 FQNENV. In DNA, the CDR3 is TGTGCCAGCAGCCCCTTTCGCGGGGGCGCAGGAGAGACCCAGTACTTC. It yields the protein CASSPFRGGAGETQYF.

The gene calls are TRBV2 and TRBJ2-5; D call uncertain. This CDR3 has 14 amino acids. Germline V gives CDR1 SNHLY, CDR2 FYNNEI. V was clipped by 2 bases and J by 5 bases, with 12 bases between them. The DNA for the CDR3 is TGTGCCAGCAGTGAACTGGGTATCGGGGAGACCCAGTACTTC. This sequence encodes CASSELGIGETQYF.

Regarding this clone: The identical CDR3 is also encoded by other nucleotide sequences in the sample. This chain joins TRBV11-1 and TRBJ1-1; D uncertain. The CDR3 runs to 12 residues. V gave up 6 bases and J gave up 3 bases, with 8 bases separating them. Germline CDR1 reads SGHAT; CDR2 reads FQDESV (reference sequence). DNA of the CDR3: TGTGCCAGCAGTTTTAGCTACACTGAAGCTTTCTTT. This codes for CASSFSYTEAFF.

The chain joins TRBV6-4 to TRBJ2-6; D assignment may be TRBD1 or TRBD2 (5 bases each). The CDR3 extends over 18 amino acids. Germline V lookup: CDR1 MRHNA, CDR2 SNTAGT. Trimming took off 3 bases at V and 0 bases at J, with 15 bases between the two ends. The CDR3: CASSETGQTLSGANVLTF. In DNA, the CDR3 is TGTGCCAGCAGTGAGACGGGGCAGACCCTCTCTGGGGCCAACGTCCTGACTTTC.

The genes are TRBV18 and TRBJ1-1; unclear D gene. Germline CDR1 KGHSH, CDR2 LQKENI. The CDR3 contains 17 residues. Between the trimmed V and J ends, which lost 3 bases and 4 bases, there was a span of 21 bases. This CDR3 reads CASSPSTTSRLGTEAFF. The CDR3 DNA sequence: TGTGCCAGCTCACCCTCAACCACGTCGAGGCTGGGCACTGAAGCTTTCTTT.

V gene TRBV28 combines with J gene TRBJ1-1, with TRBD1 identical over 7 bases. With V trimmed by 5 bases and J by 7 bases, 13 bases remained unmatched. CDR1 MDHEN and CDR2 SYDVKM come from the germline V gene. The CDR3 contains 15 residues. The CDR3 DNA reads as TGTGCCAGCAGTGATGGACAGGATAGAACAGGTGAAGCTTTCTTT. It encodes CASSDGQDRTGEAFF.

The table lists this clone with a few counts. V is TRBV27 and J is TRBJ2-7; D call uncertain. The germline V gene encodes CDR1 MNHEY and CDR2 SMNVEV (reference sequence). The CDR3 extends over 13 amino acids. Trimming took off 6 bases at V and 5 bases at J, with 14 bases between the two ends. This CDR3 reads CASRTIPPDEQYF. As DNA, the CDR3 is TGTGCCAGCAGGACAATCCCCCCGGACGAGCAGTACTTC.

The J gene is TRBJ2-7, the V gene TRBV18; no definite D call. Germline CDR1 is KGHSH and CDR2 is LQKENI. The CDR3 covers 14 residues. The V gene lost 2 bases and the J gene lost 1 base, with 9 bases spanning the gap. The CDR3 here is CASSPTALSYEQYF. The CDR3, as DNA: TGTGCCAGCTCACCAACTGCACTTTCCTACGAGCAGTACTTC.

The CDR3 spells CASSLRGNTEAFF. The DNA of the CDR3 is TGTGCCAGCAGCTTAAGGGGGAACACTGAAGCTTTCTTT. This chain connects TRBV7-9 to TRBJ1-1; D is possibly TRBD1 (5 bases). Germline V gives CDR1 SEHNR, CDR2 FQNEAQ (reference sequence). Trimming pared 2 bases from V and 1 base from J, leaving 5 bases between. The CDR3 contains 13 residues.

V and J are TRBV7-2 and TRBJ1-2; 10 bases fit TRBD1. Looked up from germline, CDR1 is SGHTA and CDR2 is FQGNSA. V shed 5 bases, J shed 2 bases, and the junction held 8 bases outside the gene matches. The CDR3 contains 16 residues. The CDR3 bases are TGTGCCAGCAGCCCCCACTCGGGACAGGGGAACTATGGCTACACCTTC. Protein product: CASSPHSGQGNYGYTF.

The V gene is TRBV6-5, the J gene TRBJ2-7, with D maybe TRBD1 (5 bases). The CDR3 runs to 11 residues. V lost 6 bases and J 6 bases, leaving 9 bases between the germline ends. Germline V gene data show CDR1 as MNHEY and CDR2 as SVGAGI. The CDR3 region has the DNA TGTGCCAGCAGCAGGGCCGGCGAGCAGTACTTC. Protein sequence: CASSRAGEQYF.

CDR3 sequence: CATSEPASTYGYTF. Written as DNA, the CDR3 is TGTGCCACCTCCGAGCCAGCATCTACCTATGGCTACACCTTC. The genes are TRBV5-4 and TRBJ1-2; D uncertain. Germline CDR1 and CDR2: SGHNT and YYREEE (reference sequence). The CDR3 contains 14 residues. Trimming took 9 bases from V and 4 from J, leaving 19 bases between them.

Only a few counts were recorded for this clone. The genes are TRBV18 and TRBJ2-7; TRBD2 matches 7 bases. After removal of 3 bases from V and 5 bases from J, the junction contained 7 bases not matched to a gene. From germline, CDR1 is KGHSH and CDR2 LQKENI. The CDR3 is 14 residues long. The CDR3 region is CASSPIREVNEQYF. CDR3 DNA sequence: TGTGCCAGCTCACCGATTCGGGAGGTCAACGAGCAGTACTTC.

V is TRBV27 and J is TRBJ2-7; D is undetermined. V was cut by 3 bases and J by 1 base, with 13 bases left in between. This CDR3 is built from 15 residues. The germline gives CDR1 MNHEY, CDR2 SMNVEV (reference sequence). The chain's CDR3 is CASSLIPAASYEQYF. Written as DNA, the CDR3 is TGTGCCAGCAGTTTGATCCCAGCAGCTTCCTACGAGCAGTACTTC.

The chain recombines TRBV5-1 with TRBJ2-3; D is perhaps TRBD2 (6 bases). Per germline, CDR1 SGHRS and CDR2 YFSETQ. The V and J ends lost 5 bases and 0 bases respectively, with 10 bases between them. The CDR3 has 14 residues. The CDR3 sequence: CASRAGSSTDTQYF. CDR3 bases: TGCGCCAGCAGGGCGGGGTCGAGCACAGATACGCAGTATTTT.

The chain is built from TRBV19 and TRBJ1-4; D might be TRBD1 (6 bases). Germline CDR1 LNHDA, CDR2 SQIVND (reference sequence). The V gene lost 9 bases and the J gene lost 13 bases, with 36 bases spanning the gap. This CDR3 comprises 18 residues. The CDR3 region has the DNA TGTGCCAGAGCAAGAGGGGATATACAGGGACCTCTCCTGGCCGGACTGTTTTTT. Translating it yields CARARGDIQGPLLAGLFF. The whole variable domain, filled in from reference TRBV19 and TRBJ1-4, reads DGGITQSPKYLFRKEGQNVTLSCEQNLNHDAMYWYRQDPGQGLRLIYYSQIVNDFQKGDIAEGYSVSREKKESFPLTVTSAQKNPTAFYLCARARGDIQGPLLAGLFFGSGTQLSVL.

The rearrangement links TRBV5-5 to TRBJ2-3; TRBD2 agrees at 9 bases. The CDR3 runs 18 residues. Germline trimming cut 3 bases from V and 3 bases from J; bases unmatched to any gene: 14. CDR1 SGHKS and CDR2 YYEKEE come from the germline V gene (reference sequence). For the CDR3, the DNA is TGTGCCAGCAGCTCCAGGATACCGGGACTAGCAACTACAGATACGCAGTATTTT. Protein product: CASSSRIPGLATTDTQYF.

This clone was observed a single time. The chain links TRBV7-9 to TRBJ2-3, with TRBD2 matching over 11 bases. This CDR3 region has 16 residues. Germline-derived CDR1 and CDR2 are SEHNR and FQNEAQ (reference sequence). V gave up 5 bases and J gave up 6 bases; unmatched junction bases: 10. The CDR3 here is CASSRTLAGASDTQYF. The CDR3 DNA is TGTGCCAGCAGCCGAACACTAGCGGGGGCATCGGATACGCAGTATTTT.

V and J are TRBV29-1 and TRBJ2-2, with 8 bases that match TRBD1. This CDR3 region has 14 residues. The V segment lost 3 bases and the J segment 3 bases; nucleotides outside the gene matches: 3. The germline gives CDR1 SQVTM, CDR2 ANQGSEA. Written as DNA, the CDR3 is TGCAGCGTTGAGGACAGGGTGGACACCGGGGAGCTGTTTTTT. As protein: CSVEDRVDTGELFF.